This T cell receptor (beta chain) comes out of a study of OX40 agonist ivuxolimab in advanced cancers. Looking at the study overall: Cancers in dose escalation were hepatocellular, melanoma, renal cell and head and neck. Findings and caveats of the study: The antigen specificity of the peripheral T cells (those that were expanded) was not determined. Relative to CD4+ cells, CD8+ T cells on average had more expanded clones.

Trimming took 3 bases from V and 6 from J, leaving 17 bases between them. The CDR3 has 16 residues. Looked up from germline, CDR1 is KGHSH and CDR2 is LQKENI. This table comes from immunoSEQ multiplex PCR, and its TCRdb copy is limited to in-frame clones, with some not included. This table has around 80,000 clones, around 80% appearing once. With regard to this clone: Its antigen is unidentified.

Autoimmune disease history or systemic immunosuppression was exclusionary. The source was CD4+ or CD8+ T cells sorted from blood, collected in a trial of the OX40 agonist ivuxolimab. This TCR came from an adult with an advanced solid tumor such as melanoma, head and neck, liver or kidney cancer. This chain uses TRBV18 with TRBJ2-2; D might be TRBD1 or TRBD2, each matching 5 bases. The CDR3 loop is CASSPGTQRIAGELFF. The CDR3 DNA follows: TGTGCCAGCTCACCCGGGACGCAACGGATCGCCGGGGAGCTGTTTTTT.